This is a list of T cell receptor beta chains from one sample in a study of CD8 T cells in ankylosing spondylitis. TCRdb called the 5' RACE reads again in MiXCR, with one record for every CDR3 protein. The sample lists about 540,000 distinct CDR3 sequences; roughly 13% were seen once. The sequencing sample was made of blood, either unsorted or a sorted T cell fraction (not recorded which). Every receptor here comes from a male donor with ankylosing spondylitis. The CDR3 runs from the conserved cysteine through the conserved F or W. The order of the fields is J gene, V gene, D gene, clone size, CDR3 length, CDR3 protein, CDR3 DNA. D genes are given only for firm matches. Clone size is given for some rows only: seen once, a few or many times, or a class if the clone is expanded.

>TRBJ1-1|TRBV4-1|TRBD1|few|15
CASSHSDRQGTEAFF
TGCGCCAGCAGCCATAGTGACAGACAGGGCACTGAAGCTTTCTTT
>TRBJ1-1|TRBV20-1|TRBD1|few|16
CSARGLLETGGARAFF
TGCAGTGCTAGGGGGTTATTGGAGACAGGGGGCGCCAGGGCTTTCTTT
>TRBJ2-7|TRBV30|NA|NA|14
CAWMETAGSYEQYF
TGTGCCTGGATGGAGACAGCCGGTTCCTACGAGCAGTACTTC
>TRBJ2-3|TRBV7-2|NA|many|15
CASSPISGWGDTQYF
TGTGCCAGCAGCCCGATTAGCGGTTGGGGGGATACGCAGTATTTT
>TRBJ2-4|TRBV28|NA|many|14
CASSPGTRLNIQYF
TGTGCCAGCAGTCCGGGGACACGGCTAAACATTCAGTACTTC
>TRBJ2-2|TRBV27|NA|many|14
CASSLMGGTGELFF
TGTGCCAGCAGTTTAATGGGAGGCACCGGGGAGCTGTTTTTT
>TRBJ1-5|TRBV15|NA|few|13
CATSSGAFQPQHF
TGTGCCACCAGCAGTGGCGCGTTTCAGCCCCAGCATTTT
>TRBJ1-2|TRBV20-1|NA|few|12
CSATPSFYGYTF
TGCAGTGCTACGCCCAGTTTTTATGGCTACACCTTC
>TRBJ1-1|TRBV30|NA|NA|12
CAWSVRRELAFF
TGTGCCTGGAGTGTACGTAGGGAACTGGCTTTCTTT
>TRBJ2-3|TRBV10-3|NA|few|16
CAIRGPSEPSTDTQYF
TGTGCCATCAGGGGTCCGAGCGAACCCTCCACAGATACGCAGTATTTT
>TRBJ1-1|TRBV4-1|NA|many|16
CASSQERQGPNTEAFF
TGCGCCAGCAGCCAAGAGAGGCAGGGGCCGAACACTGAAGCTTTCTTT
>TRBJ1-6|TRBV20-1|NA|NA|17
CSARDLGLGSYNSPLHF
TGCAGTGCTAGAGATCTTGGGTTGGGGTCCTATAATTCACCCCTCCACTTT
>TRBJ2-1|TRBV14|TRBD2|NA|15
CASSPLVGGPGEQFF
TGTGCCAGCAGCCCCCTCGTGGGAGGGCCGGGTGAGCAGTTCTTC
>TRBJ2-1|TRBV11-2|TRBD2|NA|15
CASSFSGNDYNEQFF
TGTGCCAGCAGCTTTAGCGGGAACGACTACAATGAGCAGTTCTTC
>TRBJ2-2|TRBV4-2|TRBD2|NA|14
CASSQDRGAGELFF
TGTGCCAGCAGCCAAGATCGGGGGGCCGGGGAGCTGTTTTTT
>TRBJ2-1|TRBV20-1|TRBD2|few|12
CSASGRAIEQFF
TGCAGTGCGAGCGGGAGGGCCATTGAGCAGTTCTTC
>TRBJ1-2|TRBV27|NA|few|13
CASRETRNYGYTF
TGTGCCAGCAGGGAAACACGGAACTATGGCTACACCTTC
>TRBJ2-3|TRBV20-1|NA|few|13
CSARVNGEDTQYF
TGCAGTGCTAGAGTAAACGGGGAAGATACGCAGTATTTT
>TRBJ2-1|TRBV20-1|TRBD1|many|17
CSARPPRGQERNNEQFF
TGCAGTGCTAGACCCCCCCGGGGACAGGAACGAAACAATGAGCAGTTCTTC
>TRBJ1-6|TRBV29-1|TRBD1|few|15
CSVQTGVAYNSPLHF
TGCAGCGTGCAGACAGGGGTAGCCTATAATTCACCCCTCCACTTT
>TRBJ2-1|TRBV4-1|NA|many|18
CASSQYGSTRESYNEQFF
TGCGCCAGCAGCCAATATGGTTCGACTAGGGAGTCCTACAATGAGCAGTTCTTC
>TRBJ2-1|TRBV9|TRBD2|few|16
CASSPGLAGPYNEQFF
TGTGCCAGCAGCCCCGGACTAGCGGGTCCCTACAATGAGCAGTTCTTC
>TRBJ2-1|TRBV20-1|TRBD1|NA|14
CSALTGGTYNEQFF
TGCAGTGCGCTGACAGGGGGCACCTACAATGAGCAGTTCTTC
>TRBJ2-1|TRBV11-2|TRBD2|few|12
CASSLDQRDPFF
TGTGCCAGCAGCTTAGATCAGCGGGATCCGTTCTTC
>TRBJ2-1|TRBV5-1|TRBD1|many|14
CASRLGTGYNEQFF
TGCGCCAGCAGATTGGGGACAGGATACAATGAGCAGTTCTTC
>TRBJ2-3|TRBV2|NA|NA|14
CASIQGLSTDTQYF
TGTGCCAGCATCCAGGGACTTAGCACAGATACGCAGTATTTT
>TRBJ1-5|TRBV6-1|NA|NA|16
CASSPFSPESNQPQHF
TGTGCCAGCAGCCCGTTCTCCCCTGAAAGCAATCAGCCCCAGCATTTT
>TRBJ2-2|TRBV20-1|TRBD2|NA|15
CSAKRGGANTGELFF
TGCAGTGCGAAGAGGGGAGGGGCTAACACCGGGGAGCTGTTTTTT
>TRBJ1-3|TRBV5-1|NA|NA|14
CASAATHSGNTIYF
TGCGCCAGCGCTGCGACACACTCTGGAAACACCATATATTTT
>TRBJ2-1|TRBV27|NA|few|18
CASRGGLTNPYSYNEQFF
TGTGCCAGCAGGGGGGGACTCACAAACCCTTACTCCTACAATGAGCAGTTCTTC
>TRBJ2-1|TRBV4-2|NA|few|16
CASSQVLATSYNEQFF
TGTGCCAGCAGCCAAGTCCTGGCTACCTCCTACAATGAGCAGTTCTTC
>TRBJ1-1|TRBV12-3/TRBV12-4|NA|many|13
CASTLYEGTEAFF
TGTGCCAGCACCCTCTATGAGGGCACTGAAGCTTTCTTT
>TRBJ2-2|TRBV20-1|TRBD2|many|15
CSAAGTSENTGELFF
TGCAGTGCTGCCGGGACTAGCGAAAACACCGGGGAGCTGTTTTTT
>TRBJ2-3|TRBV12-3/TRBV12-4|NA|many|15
CASSLDRRGTDTQYF
TGTGCCAGCAGTTTAGACCGACGGGGCACAGATACGCAGTATTTT
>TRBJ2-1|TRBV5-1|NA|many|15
CASSWTESSYNEQFF
TGCGCCAGCAGCTGGACAGAGAGCTCCTACAATGAGCAGTTCTTC
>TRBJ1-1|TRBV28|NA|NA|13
CASSLGLLTEAFF
TGTGCCAGCAGCTTGGGGCTTCTCACTGAAGCTTTCTTT